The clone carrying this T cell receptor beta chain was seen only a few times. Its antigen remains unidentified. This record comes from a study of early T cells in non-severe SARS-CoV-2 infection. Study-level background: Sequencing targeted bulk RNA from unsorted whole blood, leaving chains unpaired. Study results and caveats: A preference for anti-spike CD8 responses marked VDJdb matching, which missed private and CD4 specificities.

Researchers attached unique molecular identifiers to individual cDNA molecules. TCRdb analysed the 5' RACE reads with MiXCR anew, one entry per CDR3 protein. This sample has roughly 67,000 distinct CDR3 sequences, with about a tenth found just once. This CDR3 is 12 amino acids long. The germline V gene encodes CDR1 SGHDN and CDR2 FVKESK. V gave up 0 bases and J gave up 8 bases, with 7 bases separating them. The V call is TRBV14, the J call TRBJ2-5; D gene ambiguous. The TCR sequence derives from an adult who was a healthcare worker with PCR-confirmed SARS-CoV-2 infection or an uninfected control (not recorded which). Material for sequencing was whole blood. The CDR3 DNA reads TGTGCCAGCAGCCAAGATGGAGCAACCCAGTACTTC. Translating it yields CASSQDGATQYF.